The 3 T cell receptor beta chains reported below all come from one sample, sequenced in a study of shared clonotypes between healthy human individuals. Some clones are missing from TCRdb's copy, which holds only in-frame ones; the method was immunoSEQ multiplex PCR. The table lists 1.6 million or so clones, 98% of them singletons. The sequenced material came from naive CD4+ T cells sorted from blood. The subset: CD45RA+ positively selected. These receptors were obtained from a man between 25 and 39 years old in good health.

The chain joins TRBV14 to TRBJ2-1; TRBD1 agrees at 8 bases. The CDR3 totals 16 residues. Germline V gene lookup returns CDR1 SGHDN and CDR2 FVKESK. The ends lost 2 bases at V and 8 bases at J; junction bases unmatched: 11. Here the CDR3 reads CASSQRDRTLHDEQFF. CDR3 DNA: TGTGCCAGCAGCCAAAGGGACAGGACTCTACATGATGAGCAGTTCTTC.

As for this clone: The same CDR3 is also encoded by other DNA sequences in this sample. This rearrangement joins TRBV18 to TRBJ1-5, with D perhaps TRBD1 (6 bases). V was shortened by 3 bases and J by 7 bases, with 13 bases between the two germline ends. The length of the CDR3 is 14 residues. Germline CDR1 reads KGHSH; CDR2 reads LQKENI. CDR3 bases: TGTGCCAGCTCACCCGGAACAGGGTTCCAGCCCCAGCATTTT. Translating it yields CASSPGTGFQPQHF.

The rearrangement links TRBV5-1 to TRBJ1-1; unclear D gene. The CDR3 extends over 17 amino acids. Germline loops: CDR1 SGHRS, CDR2 YFSETQ. V dropped 2 bases and J dropped 1 base, with 18 bases sitting between them. The CDR3 DNA follows: TGCGCCAGCAGCTTTCGCGTGGATTCGACCGGGAACACTGAAGCTTTCTTT. This translates into CASSFRVDSTGNTEAFF.